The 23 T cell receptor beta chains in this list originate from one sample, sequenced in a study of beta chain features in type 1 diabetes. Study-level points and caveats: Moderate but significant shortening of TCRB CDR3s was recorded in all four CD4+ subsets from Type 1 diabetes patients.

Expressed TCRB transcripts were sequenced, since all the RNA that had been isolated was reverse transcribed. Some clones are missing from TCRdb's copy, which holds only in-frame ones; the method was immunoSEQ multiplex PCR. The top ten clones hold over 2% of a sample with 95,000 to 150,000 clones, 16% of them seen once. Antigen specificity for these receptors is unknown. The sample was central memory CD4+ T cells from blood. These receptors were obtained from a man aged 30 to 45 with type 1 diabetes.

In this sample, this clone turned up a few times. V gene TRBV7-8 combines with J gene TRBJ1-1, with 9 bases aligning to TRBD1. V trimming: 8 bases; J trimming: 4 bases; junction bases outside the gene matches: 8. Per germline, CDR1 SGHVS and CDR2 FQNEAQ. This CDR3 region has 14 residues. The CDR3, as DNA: TGTGCCAGCTCCGAACAGGGGGCGGCCACTGAAGCTTTCTTT. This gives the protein CASSEQGAATEAFF.

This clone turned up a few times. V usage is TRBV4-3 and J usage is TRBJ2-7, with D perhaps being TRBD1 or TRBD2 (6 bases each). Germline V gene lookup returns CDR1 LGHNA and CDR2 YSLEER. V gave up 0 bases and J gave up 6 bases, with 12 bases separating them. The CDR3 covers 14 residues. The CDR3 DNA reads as TGCGCCAGCAGCCAAGATAAGGGGGGAGGCGAGCAGTACTTC. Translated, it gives CASSQDKGGGEQYF.

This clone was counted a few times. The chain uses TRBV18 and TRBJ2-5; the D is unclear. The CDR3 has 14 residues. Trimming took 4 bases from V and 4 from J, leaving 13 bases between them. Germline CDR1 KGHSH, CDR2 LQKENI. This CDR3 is CASSLRLERETQYF. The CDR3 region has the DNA TGTGCCAGCTCACTAAGACTGGAGCGAGAGACCCAGTACTTC.

CDR3 bases: TGTGCCTGGAGCCAGCGGTATGAAAAACTGTTTTTT. Residues: CAWSQRYEKLFF. V gene TRBV30 combines with J gene TRBJ1-4; D is undetermined. Germline CDR1 GTSNPN, CDR2 SVGIG (reference sequence). The CDR3 has 12 residues. V was trimmed by 3 bases and J by 6 bases, leaving 8 bases between them.

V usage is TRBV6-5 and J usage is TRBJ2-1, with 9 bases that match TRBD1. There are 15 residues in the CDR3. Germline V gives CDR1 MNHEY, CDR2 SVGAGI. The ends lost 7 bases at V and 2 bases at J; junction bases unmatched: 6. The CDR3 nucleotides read TGTGCCAGCACCGCGGGACAGGGTCCCTACAATGAGCAGTTCTTC. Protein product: CASTAGQGPYNEQFF.

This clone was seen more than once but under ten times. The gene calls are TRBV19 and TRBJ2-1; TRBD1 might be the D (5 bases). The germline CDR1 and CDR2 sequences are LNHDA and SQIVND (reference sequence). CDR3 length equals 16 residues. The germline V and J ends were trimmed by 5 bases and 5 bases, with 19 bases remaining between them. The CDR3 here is CASSSTPQGSHNEQFF. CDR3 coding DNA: TGTGCCAGTAGTTCCACGCCTCAGGGAAGCCACAATGAGCAGTTCTTC.

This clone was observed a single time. CDR3: CASSWDYNEKLFF. Here the CDR3 DNA reads TGTGCCAGCTCTTGGGATTATAATGAAAAACTGTTTTTT. The J gene is TRBJ1-4, the V gene TRBV2; unclear D gene. Germline lookup yields CDR1 SNHLY and CDR2 FYNNEI. This CDR3 comprises 13 residues. Between the trimmed V and J ends, which lost 8 bases and 4 bases, there was a span of 11 bases.

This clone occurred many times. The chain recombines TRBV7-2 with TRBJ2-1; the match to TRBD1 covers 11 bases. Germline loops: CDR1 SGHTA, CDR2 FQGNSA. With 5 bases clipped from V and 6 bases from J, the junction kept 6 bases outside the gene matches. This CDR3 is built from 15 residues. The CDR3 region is CASSRTGTGGNEQFF. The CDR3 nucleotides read TGTGCCAGCAGCCGCACCGGGACAGGGGGCAATGAGCAGTTCTTC.

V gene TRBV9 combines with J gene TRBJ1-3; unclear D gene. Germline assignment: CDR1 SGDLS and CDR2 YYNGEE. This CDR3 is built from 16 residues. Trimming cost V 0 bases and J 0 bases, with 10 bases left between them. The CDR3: CASSVARSPSGNTIYF. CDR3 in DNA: TGTGCCAGCAGCGTAGCGAGGTCCCCCTCTGGAAACACCATATATTTT.

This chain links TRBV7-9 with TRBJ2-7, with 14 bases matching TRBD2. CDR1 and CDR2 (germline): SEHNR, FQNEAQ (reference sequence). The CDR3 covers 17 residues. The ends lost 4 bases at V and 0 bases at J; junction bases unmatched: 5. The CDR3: CASSSGLAGANSYEQYF. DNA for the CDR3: TGTGCCAGCAGCTCGGGACTAGCGGGGGCGAACTCCTACGAGCAGTACTTC.

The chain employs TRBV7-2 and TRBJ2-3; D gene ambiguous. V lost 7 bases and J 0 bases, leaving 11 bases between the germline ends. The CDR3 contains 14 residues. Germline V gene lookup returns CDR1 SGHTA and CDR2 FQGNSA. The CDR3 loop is CASKATPSTDTQYF. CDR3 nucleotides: TGTGCCAGCAAGGCGACTCCGAGCACAGATACGCAGTATTTT.

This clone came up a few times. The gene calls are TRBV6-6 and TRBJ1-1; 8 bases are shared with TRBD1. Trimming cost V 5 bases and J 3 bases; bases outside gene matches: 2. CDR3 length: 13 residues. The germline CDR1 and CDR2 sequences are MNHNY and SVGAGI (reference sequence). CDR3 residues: CASSLQGDTEAFF. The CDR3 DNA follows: TGTGCCAGCAGTCTACAGGGGGACACTGAAGCTTTCTTT.

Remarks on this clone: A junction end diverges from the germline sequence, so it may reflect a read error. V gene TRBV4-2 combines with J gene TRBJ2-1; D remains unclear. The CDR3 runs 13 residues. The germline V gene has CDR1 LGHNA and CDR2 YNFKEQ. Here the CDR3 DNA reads TGTGCCAGCAGTCAAGCCCCGGGCAATGAGCAGTTCTTC. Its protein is CASSQAPGNEQFF.

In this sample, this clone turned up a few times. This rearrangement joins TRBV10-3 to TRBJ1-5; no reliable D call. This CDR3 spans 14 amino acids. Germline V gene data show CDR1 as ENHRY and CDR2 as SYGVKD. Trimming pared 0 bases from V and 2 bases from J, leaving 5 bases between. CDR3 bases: TGTGCCATCAGTGAGTCGGCAGGCAATCAGCCCCAGCATTTT. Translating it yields CAISESAGNQPQHF.

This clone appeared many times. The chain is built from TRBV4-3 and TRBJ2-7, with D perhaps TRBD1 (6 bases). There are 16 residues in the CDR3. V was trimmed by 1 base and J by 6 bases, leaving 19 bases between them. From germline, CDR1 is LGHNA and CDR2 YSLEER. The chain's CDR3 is CASSQALSGQPGEQYF. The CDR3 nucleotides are TGCGCCAGCAGCCAAGCCCTTTCGGGACAACCTGGCGAGCAGTACTTC.

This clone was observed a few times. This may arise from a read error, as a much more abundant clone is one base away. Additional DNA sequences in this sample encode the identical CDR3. The CDR3 region is CASSERVVGANVLTF. As DNA, the CDR3 is TGTGCCAGCAGTGAACGGGTTGTCGGGGCCAACGTCCTGACTTTC. The chain recombines TRBV25-1 with TRBJ2-6; no clear D. Between the trimmed V and J ends, which lost 2 bases and 4 bases, there was a span of 9 bases. Looked up from germline, CDR1 is MGHDK and CDR2 is SYGVNS. The CDR3 has 15 residues.

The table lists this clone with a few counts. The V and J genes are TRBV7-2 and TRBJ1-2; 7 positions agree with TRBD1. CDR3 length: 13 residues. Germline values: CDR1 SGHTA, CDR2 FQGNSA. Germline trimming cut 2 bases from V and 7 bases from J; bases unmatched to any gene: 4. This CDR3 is CASSLPGQFGYTF. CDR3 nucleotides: TGTGCCAGCAGCTTACCGGGACAGTTTGGCTACACCTTC.

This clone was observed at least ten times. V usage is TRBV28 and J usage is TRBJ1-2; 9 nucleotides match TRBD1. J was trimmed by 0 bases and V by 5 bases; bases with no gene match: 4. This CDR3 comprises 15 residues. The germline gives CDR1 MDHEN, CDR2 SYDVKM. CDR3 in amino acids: CASSLWTGANYGYTF. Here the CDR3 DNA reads TGTGCCAGCAGTCTGTGGACAGGGGCTAACTATGGCTACACCTTC.

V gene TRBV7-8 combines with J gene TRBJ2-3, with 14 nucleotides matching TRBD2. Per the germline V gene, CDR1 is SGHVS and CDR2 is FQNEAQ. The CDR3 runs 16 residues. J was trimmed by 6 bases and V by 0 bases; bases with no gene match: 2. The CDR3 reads CASSLATSGGADTQYF. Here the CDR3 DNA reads TGTGCCAGCAGCTTAGCGACTAGCGGGGGGGCGGATACGCAGTATTTT.

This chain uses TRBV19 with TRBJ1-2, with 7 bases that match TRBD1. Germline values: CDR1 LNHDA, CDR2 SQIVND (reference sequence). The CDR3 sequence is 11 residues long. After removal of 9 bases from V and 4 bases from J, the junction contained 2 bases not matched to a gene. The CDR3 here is CASAGGYGYTF. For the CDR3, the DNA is TGTGCCAGCGCAGGGGGCTATGGCTACACCTTC.

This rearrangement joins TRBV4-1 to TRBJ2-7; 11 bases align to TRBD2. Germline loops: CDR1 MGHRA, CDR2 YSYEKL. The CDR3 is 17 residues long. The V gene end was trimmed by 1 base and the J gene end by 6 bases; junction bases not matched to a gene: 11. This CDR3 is CASSQGLAGGPLPEQYF. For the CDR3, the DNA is TGCGCCAGCAGCCAAGGTCTAGCGGGGGGCCCCCTGCCCGAGCAGTACTTC.

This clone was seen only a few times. CDR3 coding DNA: TGCAGCGTTGCGGCAGAAACTGGAAACACCATATATTTT. Translated, it gives CSVAAETGNTIYF. The chain is built from TRBV29-1 and TRBJ1-3; D is uncertain. This CDR3 is built from 13 residues. Germline V lookup: CDR1 SQVTM, CDR2 ANQGSEA. V was shortened by 4 bases and J by 2 bases, with 9 bases between the two germline ends. Supplemented by reference TRBV29-1 and TRBJ1-3, the full variable domain reads SAVISQKPSRDICQRGTSLTIQCQVDSQVTMMFWYRQQPGQSLTLIATANQGSEATYESGFVIDKFPISRPNLTFSTLTVSNMSPEDSSIYLCSVAAETGNTIYFGEGSWLTVV.

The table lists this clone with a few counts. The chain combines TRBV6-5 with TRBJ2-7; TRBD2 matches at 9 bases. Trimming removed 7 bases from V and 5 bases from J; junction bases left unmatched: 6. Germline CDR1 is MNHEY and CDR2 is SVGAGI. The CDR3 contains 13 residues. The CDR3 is CASNLREGDEQYF. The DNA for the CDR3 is TGTGCCAGCAATCTGCGGGAGGGAGACGAGCAGTACTTC.